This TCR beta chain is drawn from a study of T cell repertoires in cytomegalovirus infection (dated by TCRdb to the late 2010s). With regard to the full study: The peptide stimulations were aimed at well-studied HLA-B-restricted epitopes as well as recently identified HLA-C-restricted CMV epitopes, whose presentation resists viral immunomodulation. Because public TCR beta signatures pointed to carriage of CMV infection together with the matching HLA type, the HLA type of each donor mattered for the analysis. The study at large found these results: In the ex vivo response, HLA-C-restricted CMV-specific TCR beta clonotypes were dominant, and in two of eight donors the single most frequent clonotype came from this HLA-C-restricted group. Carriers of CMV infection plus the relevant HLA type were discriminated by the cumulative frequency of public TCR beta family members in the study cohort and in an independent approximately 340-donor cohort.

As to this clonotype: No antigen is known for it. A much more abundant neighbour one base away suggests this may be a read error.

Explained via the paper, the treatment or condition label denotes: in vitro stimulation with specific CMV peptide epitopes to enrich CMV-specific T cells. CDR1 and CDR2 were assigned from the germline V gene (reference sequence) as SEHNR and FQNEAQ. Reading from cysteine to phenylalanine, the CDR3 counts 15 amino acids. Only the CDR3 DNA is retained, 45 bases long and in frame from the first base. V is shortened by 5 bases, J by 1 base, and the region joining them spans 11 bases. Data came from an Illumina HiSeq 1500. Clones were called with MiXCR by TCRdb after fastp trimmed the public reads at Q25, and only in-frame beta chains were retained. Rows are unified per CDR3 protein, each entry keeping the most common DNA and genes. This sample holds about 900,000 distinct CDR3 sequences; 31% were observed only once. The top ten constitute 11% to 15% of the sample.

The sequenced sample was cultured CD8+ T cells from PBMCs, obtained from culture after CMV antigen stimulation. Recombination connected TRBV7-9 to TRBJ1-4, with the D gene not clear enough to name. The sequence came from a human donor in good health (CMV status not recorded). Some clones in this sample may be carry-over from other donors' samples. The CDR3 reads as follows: CASSLTFVTNEKLFF. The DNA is TGTGCCAGCAGCCTCACCTTTGTAACTAATGAAAAACTGTTTTTT.